This TCR beta chain was captured in a study of T-cell reconstitution after alpha-beta-depleted transplantation in children. This clonotype has at least ten counts. With 9 bases removed from V and 8 bases from J, the gap between germline ends came to 14 bases. The CDR3 runs to 12 residues. Per germline, CDR1 ENHRY and CDR2 SYGVKD. The TCRbeta library incorporated unique molecular identifiers. TCRdb recomputed calls from the PCR reads with MiXCR, one row per CDR3 protein. Among around 600,000 distinct CDR3 sequences listed, roughly 15% were seen once. The material was PBMCs from the stem cell graft donor, obtained from the stem cell graft. The chain is built from TRBV10-3 and TRBJ2-1; perhaps TRBD2 as D (6 bases). This sequence originates from a human donor who donated a stem cell graft to a child with acute myeloid leukemia. CDR3 nucleotide sequence: TGTGCCATAAGGCAGGGAGGCGATGAGCAGTTCTTC. This encodes CAIRQGGDEQFF.